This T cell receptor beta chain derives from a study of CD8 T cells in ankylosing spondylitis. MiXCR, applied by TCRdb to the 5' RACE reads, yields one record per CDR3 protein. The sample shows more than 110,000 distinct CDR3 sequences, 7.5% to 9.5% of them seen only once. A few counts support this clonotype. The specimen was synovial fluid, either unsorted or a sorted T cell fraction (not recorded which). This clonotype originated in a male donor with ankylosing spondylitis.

This chain's CDR3 is CASSPPGQAGETQYF. The CDR3, as DNA: TGTGCCAGCTCACCACCGGGGCAGGCTGGAGAGACCCAGTACTTC. V gene TRBV18 combines with J gene TRBJ2-5; TRBD1 is a possible D gene (5 bases). Per germline, CDR1 KGHSH and CDR2 LQKENI. The V end was cut by 0 bases, the J end by 4 bases, with 12 bases between. CDR3 length: 15 amino acids.